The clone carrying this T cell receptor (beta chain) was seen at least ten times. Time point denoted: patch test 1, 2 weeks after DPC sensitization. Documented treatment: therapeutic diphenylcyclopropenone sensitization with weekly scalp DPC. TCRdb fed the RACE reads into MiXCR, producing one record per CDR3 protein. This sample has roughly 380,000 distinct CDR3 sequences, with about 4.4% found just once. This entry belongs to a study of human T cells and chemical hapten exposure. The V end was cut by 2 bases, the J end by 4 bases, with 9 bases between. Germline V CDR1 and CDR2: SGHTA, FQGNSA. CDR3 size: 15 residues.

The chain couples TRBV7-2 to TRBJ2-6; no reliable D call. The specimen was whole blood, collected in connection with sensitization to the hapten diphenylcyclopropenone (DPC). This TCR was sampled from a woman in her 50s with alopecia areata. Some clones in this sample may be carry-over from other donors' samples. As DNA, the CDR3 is TGTGCCAGCAGCTTATACGTAACCGGGGCCAACGTCCTGACTTTC. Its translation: CASSLYVTGANVLTF.